Below, 7 T cell receptor beta chains from the same sample are listed, as sequenced in a study of blood T cells in healthy people across ages. A second PCR, run for roughly 7 to 11 cycles, used a sample-barcoded 5' primer plus a J-beta primer mix. TCRdb reanalysed the 5' RACE reads using MiXCR and keeps one entry per CDR3 protein. The sample records fewer than 900,000 distinct CDR3 sequences, around 49% being singletons. Source material: blood. The receptors shown here come from a woman aged 60 to 75 in good health.

The V gene is TRBV20-1, the J gene TRBJ2-1, with D maybe TRBD2 (5 bases). The germline V gene encodes CDR1 DFQATT and CDR2 SNEGSKA (reference sequence). The CDR3 consists of 15 residues. The V end was cut by 3 bases, the J end by 0 bases, with 12 bases between. The CDR3 DNA sequence: TGCAGTGCTAGGGCGCGGGCAGACTCCTACAATGAGCAGTTCTTC. This codes for CSARARADSYNEQFF.

This chain uses TRBV27 with TRBJ2-5, with TRBD1 as a possible D gene (6 bases). This CDR3 comprises 16 residues. Germline-derived CDR1 and CDR2 are MNHEY and SMNVEV (reference sequence). Trimming stripped 5 bases from V and 2 bases from J, with 18 bases between. CDR3 region: CASSSFWEDRQETQYF. CDR3 DNA: TGTGCCAGCAGTAGTTTTTGGGAAGACAGGCAAGAGACCCAGTACTTC.

About this clonotype itself: A read error may account for a junction end that differs from germline. The rearrangement joins TRBV24-1 to TRBJ2-7; possibly TRBD2 for D (5 bases). Germline assignment: CDR1 KGHDR and CDR2 SFDVKD. This CDR3 region has 16 residues. The DNA of the CDR3 is TGTGCCACCAGCGATTCAGGACTCTTCAGCTCCTACGAGCAGTACTTC. Its translation is CATSDSGLFSSYEQYF.

The CDR3 loop is CASSPPGTSGANVLTF. The CDR3 nucleotides read TGTGCCAGCAGCCCCCCGGGAACCTCTGGGGCCAACGTCCTGACTTTC. The genes are TRBV21-1 and TRBJ2-6; the D call TRBD1 from the table was never checked on the DNA. TRBV21-1 constitutes a pseudogene. This CDR3 is 16 amino acids long.

This rearrangement joins TRBV9 to TRBJ2-1, with unresolved D. Germline V gene sequence: CDR1 SGDLS, CDR2 YYNGEE. Trimming shortened V by 3 bases and J by 0 bases, and 16 bases separated the two germline ends. This CDR3 comprises 17 residues. The CDR3 region is CASSGASLLSSYNEQFF. Here the CDR3 DNA reads TGTGCCAGCAGCGGAGCTTCCTTACTGAGCTCCTACAATGAGCAGTTCTTC.

This clonotype was seen a few times. The chain combines TRBV6-2 or TRBV6-3 with TRBJ1-5; D is unresolved. Germline CDR1 and CDR2: MNHEY and SVGEGT. V gave up 8 bases and J gave up 0 bases, with 8 bases separating them. The CDR3 contains 13 residues. CDR3 sequence reads: CASAVGSNQPQHF. The CDR3 region has the DNA TGTGCCAGCGCAGTTGGTAGCAATCAGCCCCAGCATTTT.

The CDR3 DNA sequence: TGTGCCAGCAGTTTAGCGGCGTCTAAAGGGCCAGCCAAAAACATTCAGTACTTC. Translated, it gives CASSLAASKGPAKNIQYF. The rearrangement links TRBV28 to TRBJ2-4; D is ambiguous. The CDR3 contains 18 residues. Trimming pared 2 bases from V and 0 bases from J, leaving 17 bases between. Germline V gene lookup returns CDR1 MDHEN and CDR2 SYDVKM.